This T cell receptor beta chain was identified in a study of neoadjuvant anti-PD-1 for oral cavity cancer. Study as a whole: Non-progressing patients received a fourth nivolumab dose near day 43, then surgery on days 50-56. General study results and limits: Higher pretreatment Treg/Th17 ratios tracked higher pretreatment blood clonality. With three patients per group, TCR findings need larger cohorts.

Sequencing was performed with immunoSEQ multiplex PCR; in TCRdb, only in-frame clones are kept and a portion is missing. The sample records about 8,000 clones, 65% to 75% being singletons. The time point is: after neoadjuvant nivolumab, at surgical resection. There are 16 residues in the CDR3. The germline V and J ends were trimmed by 0 bases and 3 bases, with 13 bases remaining between them. CDR1 is SGHRS and CDR2 is YFSETQ in the germline V gene. Concerning this clone itself: Its target is unknown.

The input for sequencing was PBMCs, taken after nivolumab (anti-PD-1) treatment. The chain combines TRBV5-1 with TRBJ1-3; D unresolved. The TCR was taken from a person between 35 and 79 years old with oral cavity squamous cell carcinoma. The CDR3 spells CASSLEGRSHGNTIYF. CDR3 nucleotide sequence: TGCGCCAGCAGCTTGGAGGGCCGCTCCCATGGAAACACCATATATTTT.